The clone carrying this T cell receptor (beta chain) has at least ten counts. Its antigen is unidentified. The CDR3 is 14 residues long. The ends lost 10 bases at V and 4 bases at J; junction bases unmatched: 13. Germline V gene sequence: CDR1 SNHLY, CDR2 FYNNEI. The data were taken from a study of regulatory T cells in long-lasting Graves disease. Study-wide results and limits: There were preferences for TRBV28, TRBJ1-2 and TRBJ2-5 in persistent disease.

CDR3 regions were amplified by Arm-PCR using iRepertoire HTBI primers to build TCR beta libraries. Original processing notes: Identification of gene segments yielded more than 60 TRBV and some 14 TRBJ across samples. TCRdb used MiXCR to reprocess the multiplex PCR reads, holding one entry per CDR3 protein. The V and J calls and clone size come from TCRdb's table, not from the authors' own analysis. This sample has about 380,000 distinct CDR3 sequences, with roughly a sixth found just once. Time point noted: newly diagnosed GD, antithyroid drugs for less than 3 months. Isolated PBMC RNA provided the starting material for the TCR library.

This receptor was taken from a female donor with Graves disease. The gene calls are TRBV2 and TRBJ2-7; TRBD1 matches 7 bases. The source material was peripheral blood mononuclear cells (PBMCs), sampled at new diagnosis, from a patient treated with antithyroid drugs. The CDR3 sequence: CAIVGRQGVYEQYF. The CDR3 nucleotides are TGTGCCATCGTAGGCAGACAGGGAGTTTACGAGCAGTACTTC.